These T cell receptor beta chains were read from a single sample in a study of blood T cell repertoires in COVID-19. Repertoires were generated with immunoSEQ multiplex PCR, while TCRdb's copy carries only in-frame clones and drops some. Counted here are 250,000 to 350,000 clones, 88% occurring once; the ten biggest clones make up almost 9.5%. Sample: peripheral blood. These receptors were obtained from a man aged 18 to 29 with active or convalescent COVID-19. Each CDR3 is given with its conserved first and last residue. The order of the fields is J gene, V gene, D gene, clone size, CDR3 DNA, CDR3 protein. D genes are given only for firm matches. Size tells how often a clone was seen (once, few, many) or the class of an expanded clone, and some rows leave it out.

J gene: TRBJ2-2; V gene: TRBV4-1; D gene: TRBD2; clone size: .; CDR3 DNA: TGCGCCAGCAGCCATCCGTCGGGACTAGCGGGGGCCAACACCGGGGAGCTGTTTTTT; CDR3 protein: CASSHPSGLAGANTGELFF
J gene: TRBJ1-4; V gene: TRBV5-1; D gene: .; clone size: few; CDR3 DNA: TGCGCCAGCAGCTTGGGGTCGGGTGAAAAACTGTTTTTT; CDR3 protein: CASSLGSGEKLFF
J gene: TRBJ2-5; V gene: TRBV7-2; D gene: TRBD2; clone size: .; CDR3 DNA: TGTGCCAGCAGCGCGGGACTAGCGGGGGGTTGGGAGACCCAGTACTTC; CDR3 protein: CASSAGLAGGWETQYF
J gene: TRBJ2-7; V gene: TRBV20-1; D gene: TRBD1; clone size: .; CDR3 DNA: TGCAGTGCTAGGCAGGGGGACGAGCAGTACTTC; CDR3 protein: CSARQGDEQYF
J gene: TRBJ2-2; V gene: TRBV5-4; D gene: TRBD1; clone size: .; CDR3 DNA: TGTGCCAGCAGCTCCGGGACAGGGGCGACCACCGGGGAGCTGTTTTTT; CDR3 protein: CASSSGTGATTGELFF
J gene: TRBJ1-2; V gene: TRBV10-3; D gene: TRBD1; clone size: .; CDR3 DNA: TGTGCCATCAGCCGGGACAGGTTTGGCTACACCTTC; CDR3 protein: CAISRDRFGYTF
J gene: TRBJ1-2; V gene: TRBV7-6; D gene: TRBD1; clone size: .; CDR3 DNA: TGTGCCAGCAGCCTAGACAGGGACTATGGCTACACCTTC; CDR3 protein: CASSLDRDYGYTF
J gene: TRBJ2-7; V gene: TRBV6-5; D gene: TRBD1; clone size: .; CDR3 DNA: TGTGCCAGCAGTCCGCCGGGACAGGGGATCCACGAGCAGTACTTC; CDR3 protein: CASSPPGQGIHEQYF
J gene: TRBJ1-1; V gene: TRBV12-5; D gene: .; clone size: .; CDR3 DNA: TGTGCTAGTGGTTTGGTACTACGTGGGGCTATGAACACTGAAGCTTTCTTT; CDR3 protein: CASGLVLRGAMNTEAFF
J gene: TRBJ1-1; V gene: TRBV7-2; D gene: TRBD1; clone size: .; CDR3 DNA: TGTGCCAGGGCGGGCACAGGGGTTGGGGGCACTGAAGCTTTCTTT; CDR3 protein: CARAGTGVGGTEAFF
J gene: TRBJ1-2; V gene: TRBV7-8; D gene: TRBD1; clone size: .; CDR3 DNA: TGTGCCAGCAGCTTAGATCACGGGGGACAGGGGGCTCAGGGCTACACCTTC; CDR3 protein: CASSLDHGGQGAQGYTF
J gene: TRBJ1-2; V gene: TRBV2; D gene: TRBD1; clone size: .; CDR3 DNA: TGTGCCAGCAGTGAGGGGACAGGGGATTACTATGGCTACACCTTC; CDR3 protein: CASSEGTGDYYGYTF
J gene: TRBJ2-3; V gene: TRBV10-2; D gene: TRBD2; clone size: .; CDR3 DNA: TGCGCCAGCCTCGGACTAGCGGGGGCAGATACGCAGTATTTT; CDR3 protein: CASLGLAGADTQYF
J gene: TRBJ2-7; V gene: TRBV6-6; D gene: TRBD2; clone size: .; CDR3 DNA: TGTGCCAGCAGTTACGGGGGGGGCGAGCAGTACTTC; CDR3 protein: CASSYGGGEQYF
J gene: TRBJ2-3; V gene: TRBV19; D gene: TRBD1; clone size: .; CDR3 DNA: TGTGCCAGTAGTATCGTTGACAGGGGGGAAGATACGCAGTATTTT; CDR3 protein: CASSIVDRGEDTQYF
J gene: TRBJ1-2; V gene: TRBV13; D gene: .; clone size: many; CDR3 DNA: TGTGCCAGCAGCCAGGGCCGCTCTAACTATGGCTACACCTTC; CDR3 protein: CASSQGRSNYGYTF
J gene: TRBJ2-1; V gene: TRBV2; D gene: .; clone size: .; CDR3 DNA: TGTGCCAGCAGTGAGTATCCCAATGAGCAGTTCTTC; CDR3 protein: CASSEYPNEQFF
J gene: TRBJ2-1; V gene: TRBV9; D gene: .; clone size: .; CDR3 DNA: TGTGCCAGCAGCGTAGGCCCAGGGCCCTACAATGAGCAGTTCTTC; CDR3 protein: CASSVGPGPYNEQFF
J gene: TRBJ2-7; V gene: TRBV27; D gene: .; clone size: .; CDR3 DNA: TGTGCCAGCATCCAGGGGAACGAGCAGTACTTC; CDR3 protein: CASIQGNEQYF
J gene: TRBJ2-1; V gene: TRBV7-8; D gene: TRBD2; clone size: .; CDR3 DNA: TGTGCCAGCAGCTTAGCTCCTAGCGGGGGAGTCAATATTGAGCAGTTCTTC; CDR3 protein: CASSLAPSGGVNIEQFF
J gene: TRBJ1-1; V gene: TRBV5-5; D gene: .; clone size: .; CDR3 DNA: TGTGCCAGCAAACCGCAGGGAGGCACTGAAGCTTTCTTT; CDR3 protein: CASKPQGGTEAFF
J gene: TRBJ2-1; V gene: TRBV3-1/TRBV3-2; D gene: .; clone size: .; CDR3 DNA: TGTGCCAGCAGCCAAGGATACGGGGTTGATGAGCAGTTCTTC; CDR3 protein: CASSQGYGVDEQFF
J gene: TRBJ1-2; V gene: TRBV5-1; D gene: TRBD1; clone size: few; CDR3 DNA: TGCGCCAGCAGCCTTGGACAGGGGGCTATCGGCTATGGCTACACCTTC; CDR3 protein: CASSLGQGAIGYGYTF
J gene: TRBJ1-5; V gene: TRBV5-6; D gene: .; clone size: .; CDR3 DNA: TGTGCCAGCAGCTCCCAGACAGTTGGCAATCAGCCCCAGCATTTT; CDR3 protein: CASSSQTVGNQPQHF
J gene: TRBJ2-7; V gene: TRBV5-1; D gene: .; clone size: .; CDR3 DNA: TGCGCCAGCAGCTTAGGGGTCCCTTCCTACGAGCAGTACTTC; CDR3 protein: CASSLGVPSYEQYF
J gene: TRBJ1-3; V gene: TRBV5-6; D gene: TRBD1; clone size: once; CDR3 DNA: TGTGCCAGCAGCGCCGGGACAGGGGCTGGAAACACCATATATTTT; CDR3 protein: CASSAGTGAGNTIYF
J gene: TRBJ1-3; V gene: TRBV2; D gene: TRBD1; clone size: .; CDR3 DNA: TGTGCCGACGTACCGGGACAGAAAATTGAACCGAGCTCTGGAAACACCATATATTTT; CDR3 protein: CADVPGQKIEPSSGNTIYF
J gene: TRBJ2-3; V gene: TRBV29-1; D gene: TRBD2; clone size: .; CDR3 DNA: TGCAGCGCTGCGGGACTAGCGGGGGATATTGCTAGCACAGATACGCAGTATTTT; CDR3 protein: CSAAGLAGDIASTDTQYF
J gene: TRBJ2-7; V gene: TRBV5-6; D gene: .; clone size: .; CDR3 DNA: TGTGCCAGCAGCATTACAGCAAACTCCTACGAGCAGTACTTC; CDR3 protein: CASSITANSYEQYF
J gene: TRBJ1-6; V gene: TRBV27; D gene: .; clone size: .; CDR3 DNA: TGTGCCAGCAGTTTTCCGGATTCACCCCTCCACTTT; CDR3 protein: CASSFPDSPLHF
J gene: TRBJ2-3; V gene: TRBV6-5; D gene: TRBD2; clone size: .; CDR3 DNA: TGTGCCAGCAGTTGGATGGGGGGGAGTGGAGATACGCAGTATTTT; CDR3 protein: CASSWMGGSGDTQYF
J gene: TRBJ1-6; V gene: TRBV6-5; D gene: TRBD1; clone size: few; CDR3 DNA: TGTGCCACCACCGGGACAGGGTTTACACCCCTCCACTTT; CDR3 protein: CATTGTGFTPLHF
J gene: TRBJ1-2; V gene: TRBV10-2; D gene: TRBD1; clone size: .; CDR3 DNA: TGCGCCAGCAGTGAAACCCCAGGGGGCGACGGCTACACCTTC; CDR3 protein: CASSETPGGDGYTF
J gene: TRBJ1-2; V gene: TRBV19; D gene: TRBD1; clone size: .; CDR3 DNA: TGTGCCACTTTAAAGACGGGACAGATCGATGGCCCTAAATGGGGCTACACCTTC; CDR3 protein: CATLKTGQIDGPKWGYTF
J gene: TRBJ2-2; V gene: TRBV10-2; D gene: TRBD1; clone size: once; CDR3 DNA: TGCGCCGTCAGAGGACAGGCGAACACCGGGGAGCTGTTTTTT; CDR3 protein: CAVRGQANTGELFF
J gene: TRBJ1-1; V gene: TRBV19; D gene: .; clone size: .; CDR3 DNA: TGTGCCAGTAGTTTCTTGAACACTGAAGCTTTCTTT; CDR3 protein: CASSFLNTEAFF
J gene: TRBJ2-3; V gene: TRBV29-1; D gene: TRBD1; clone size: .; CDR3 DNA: TGCAGCGTTGCGGGACAGGCAGCTAGCACAGATACGCAGTATTTT; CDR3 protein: CSVAGQAASTDTQYF
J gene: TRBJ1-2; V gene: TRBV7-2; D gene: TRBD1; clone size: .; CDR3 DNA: TGTGCCAGCAGCTACGTTTGGGGACAGGGCTCTGGCTACACCTTC; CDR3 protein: CASSYVWGQGSGYTF
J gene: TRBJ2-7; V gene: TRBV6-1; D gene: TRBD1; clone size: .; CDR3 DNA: TGTGCCAGCAGTGAAGGACAGGGGGGCTACGAGCAGTACTTC; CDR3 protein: CASSEGQGGYEQYF
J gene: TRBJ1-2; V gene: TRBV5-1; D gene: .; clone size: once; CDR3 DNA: TGCGCCAGCAGCTTGGCCGAGGGTGCTGGCTACACCTTC; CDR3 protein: CASSLAEGAGYTF
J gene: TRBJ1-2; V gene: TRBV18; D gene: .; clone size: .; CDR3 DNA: TGTGCCAGCTCACCACGTAACCGTCTTGACAGAATCTATGGCTACACCTTC; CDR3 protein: CASSPRNRLDRIYGYTF
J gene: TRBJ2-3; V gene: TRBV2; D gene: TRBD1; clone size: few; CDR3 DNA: TGTGCCAGCAGATCCGGGACAGGGGGCGCCCGCACAGATACGCAGTATTTT; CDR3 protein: CASRSGTGGARTDTQYF
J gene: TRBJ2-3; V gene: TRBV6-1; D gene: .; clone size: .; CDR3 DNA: TGTGCCAGCAGTGAAATGAAGGGGTTCACAGATACGCAGTATTTT; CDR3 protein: CASSEMKGFTDTQYF
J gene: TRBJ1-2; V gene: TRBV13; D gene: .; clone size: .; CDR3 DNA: TGTGCCAGCAGCTTAGAGGATGGGCAGTTCCATGGCTACACCTTC; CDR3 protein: CASSLEDGQFHGYTF
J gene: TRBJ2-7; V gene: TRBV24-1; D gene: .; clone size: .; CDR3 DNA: TGTGCCACCAGTGATTCAGGGGGGAGCGAGCAGTACTTC; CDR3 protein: CATSDSGGSEQYF
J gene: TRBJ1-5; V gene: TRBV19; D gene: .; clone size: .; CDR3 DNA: TGTGCCAGTACCCCTTGGGAAGGGGATAGCAATCAGCCCCAGCATTTT; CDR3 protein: CASTPWEGDSNQPQHF
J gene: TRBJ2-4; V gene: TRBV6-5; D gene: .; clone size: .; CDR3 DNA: TGTGCCAGCGGCAATCCCACGGGAGAGTACTTC; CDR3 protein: CASGNPTGEYF